This T cell receptor (beta chain) was recorded in a study of blood T cell repertoires in COVID-19. Study details: Acute-phase and convalescent COVID-19 samples originated in the United States, Italy and Spain. The analysed material was cDNA or gDNA that came from T cells, B-cell-depleted T cells, or PBMCs.

Some clones are missing from TCRdb's copy, which holds only in-frame ones; the method was immunoSEQ multiplex PCR. The table shows around 300,000 clones, with 90% occurring only once. After removal of 4 bases from V and 2 bases from J, the junction contained 11 bases not matched to a gene. The CDR3 totals 16 residues. The germline CDR1 and CDR2 sequences are MGHRA and YSYEKL. Specimen: peripheral blood. This chain joins TRBV4-1 and TRBJ2-7; the match to TRBD1 covers 7 bases. This TCR was sampled from a woman aged 25 to 45 with COVID-19, enrolled during active disease. The CDR3: CASSPASGTDAYEQYF. CDR3 nucleotide sequence: TGCGCCAGCAGCCCAGCTTCCGGGACAGACGCCTACGAGCAGTACTTC.